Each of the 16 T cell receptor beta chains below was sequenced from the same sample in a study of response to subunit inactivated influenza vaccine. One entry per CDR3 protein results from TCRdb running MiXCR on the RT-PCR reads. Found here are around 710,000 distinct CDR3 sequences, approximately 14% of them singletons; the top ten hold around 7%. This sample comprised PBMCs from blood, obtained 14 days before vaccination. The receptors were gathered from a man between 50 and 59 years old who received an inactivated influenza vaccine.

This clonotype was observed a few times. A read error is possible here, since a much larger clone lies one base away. CDR3 nucleotide sequence: TGTGCCAGCAGCTTAGCTAGCGGGGTCTACAATGAGCAGTTCTTC. It codes for CASSLASGVYNEQFF. The genes are TRBV7-9 and TRBJ2-1; TRBD2 agrees at 8 bases. Germline assignment: CDR1 SEHNR and CDR2 FQNEAQ (reference sequence). The CDR3 extends over 15 amino acids. V lost 0 bases, J lost 3 bases, and 1 base stayed unmatched.

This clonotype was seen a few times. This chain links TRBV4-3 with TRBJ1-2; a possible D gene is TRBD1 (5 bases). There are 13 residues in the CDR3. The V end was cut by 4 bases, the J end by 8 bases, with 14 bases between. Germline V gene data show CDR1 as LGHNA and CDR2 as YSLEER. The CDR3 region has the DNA TGCGCCAGCAGCCCGCGGACATCCGGAGGCTACACCTTC. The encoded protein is CASSPRTSGGYTF.

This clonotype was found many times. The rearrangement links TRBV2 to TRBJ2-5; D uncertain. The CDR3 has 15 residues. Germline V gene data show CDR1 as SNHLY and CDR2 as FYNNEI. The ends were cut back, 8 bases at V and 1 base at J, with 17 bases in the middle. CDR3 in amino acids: CASVLAITFQETQYF. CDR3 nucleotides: TGTGCCAGCGTCCTTGCAATAACCTTCCAAGAGACCCAGTACTTC.

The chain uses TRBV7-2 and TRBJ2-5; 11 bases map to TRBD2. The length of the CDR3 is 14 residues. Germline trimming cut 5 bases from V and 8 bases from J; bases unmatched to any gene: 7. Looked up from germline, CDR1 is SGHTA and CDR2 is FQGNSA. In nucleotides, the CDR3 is TGTGCCAGCAGCGGGACTAGCGGCACAGGAACCCAGTACTTC. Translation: CASSGTSGTGTQYF.

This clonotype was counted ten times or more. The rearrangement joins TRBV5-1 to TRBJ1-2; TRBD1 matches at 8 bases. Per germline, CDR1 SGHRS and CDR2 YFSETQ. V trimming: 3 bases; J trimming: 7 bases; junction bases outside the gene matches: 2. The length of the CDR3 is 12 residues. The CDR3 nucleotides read TGCGCCAGCAGCTACGGACAGGGTGGCTACACCTTC. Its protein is CASSYGQGGYTF.

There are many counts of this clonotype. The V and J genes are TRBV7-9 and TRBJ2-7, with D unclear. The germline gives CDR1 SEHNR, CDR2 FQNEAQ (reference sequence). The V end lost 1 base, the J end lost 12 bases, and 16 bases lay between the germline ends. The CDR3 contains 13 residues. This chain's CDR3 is CASSLGVRPEPYF. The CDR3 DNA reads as TGTGCCAGCAGCTTAGGGGTGAGGCCGGAACCGTACTTC.

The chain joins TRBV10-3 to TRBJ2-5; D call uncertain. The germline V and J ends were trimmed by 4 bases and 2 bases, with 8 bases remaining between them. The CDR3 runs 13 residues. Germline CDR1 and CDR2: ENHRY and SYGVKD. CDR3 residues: CAISVAKQETQYF. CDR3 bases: TGTGCCATCAGTGTTGCTAAACAAGAGACCCAGTACTTC.

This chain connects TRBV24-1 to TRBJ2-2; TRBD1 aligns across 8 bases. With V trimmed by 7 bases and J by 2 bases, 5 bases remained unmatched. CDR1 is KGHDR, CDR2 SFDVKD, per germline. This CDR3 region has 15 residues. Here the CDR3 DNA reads TGTGCCACCAGGCCGACAGGGGCAAACACCGGGGAGCTGTTTTTT. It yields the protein CATRPTGANTGELFF.

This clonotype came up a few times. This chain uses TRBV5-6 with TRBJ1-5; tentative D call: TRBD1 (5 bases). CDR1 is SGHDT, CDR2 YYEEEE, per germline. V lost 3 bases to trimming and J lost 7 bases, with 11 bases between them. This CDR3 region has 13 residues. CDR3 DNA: TGTGCCAGCAGCTCCCACGGGGGGCAGCCCCAGCATTTT. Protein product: CASSSHGGQPQHF.

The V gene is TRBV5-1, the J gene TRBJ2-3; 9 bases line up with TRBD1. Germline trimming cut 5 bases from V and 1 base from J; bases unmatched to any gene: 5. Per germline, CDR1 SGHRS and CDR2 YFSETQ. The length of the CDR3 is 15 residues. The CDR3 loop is CASSRQGEGTDTQYF. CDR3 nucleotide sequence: TGCGCCAGCAGTCGACAGGGGGAGGGCACAGATACGCAGTATTTT. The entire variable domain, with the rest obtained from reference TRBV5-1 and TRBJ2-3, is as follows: KAGVTQTPRYLIKTRGQQVTLSCSPISGHRSVSWYQQTPGQGLQFLFEYFSETQRNKGNFPGRFSGRQFSNSRSEMNVSTLELGDSALYLCASSRQGEGTDTQYFGPGTRLTVL.

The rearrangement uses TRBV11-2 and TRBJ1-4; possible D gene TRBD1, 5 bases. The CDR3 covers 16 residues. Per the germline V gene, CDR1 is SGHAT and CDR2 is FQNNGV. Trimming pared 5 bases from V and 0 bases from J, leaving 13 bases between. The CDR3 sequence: CASSPSGVPTNEKLFF. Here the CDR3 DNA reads TGTGCCAGCAGCCCGTCGGGGGTTCCAACTAATGAAAAACTGTTTTTT.

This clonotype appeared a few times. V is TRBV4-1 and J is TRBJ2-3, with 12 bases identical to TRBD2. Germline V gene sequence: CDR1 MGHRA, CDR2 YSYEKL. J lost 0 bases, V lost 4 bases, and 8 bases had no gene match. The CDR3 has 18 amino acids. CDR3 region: CASSPPEGTSGSTDTQYF. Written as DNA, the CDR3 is TGCGCCAGCAGCCCCCCGGAGGGGACTAGCGGGAGCACAGATACGCAGTATTTT.

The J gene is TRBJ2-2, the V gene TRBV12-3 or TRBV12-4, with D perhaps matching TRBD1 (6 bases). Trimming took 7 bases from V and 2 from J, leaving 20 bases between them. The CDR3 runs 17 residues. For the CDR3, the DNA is TGTGCCAGCAATAGCCCGGGACACCCCATAAACACCGGGGAGCTGTTTTTT. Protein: CASNSPGHPINTGELFF.

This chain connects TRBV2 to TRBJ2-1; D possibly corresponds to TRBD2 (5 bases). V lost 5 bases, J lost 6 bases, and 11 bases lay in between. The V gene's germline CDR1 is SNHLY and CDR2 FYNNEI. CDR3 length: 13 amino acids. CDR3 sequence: CASSPGNRNEQFF. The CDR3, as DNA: TGTGCCAGCAGTCCCGGGAACCGCAATGAGCAGTTCTTC.

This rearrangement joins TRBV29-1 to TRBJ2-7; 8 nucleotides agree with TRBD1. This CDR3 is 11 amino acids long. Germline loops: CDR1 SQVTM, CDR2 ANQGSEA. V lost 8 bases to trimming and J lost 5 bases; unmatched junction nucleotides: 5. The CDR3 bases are TGCAGCACCGGACAGGGAAACGAGCAGTACTTC. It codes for CSTGQGNEQYF.

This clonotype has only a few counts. The CDR3 DNA sequence: TGTGCCATCAGAACAACCCCGGGACAGGGGATTTGGACTTTCTTT. Residues: CAIRTTPGQGIWTFF. The chain is built from TRBV10-3 and TRBJ1-1; 10 bases align to TRBD1. The germline V gene encodes CDR1 ENHRY and CDR2 SYGVKD. The CDR3 runs 15 residues. The V segment lost 6 bases and the J segment 12 bases; nucleotides outside the gene matches: 16.